These 7 T cell receptor beta chains originate from one sample sequenced in a study of beta chain features in type 1 diabetes. The authors reverse transcribed all of the isolated RNA, so sequencing captured expressed TCRB transcripts. Data came from immunoSEQ multiplex PCR; TCRdb stores just in-frame clones and leaves some out. The sample has 150,000 or so clones, about 8.3% seen once; the top ten hold around 0.5%. Antigens of these TCRs are unknown. Findings and caveats of the study: For Type 1 diabetes patients, all four CD4+ subsets carried TCRB CDR3s that were moderately but significantly shorter.

The sequencing input was central memory CD4+ T cells from blood. These receptors were taken from a woman aged 18-29 years with type 1 diabetes.

In this sample, this clone turned up a few times. This chain connects TRBV7-2 to TRBJ2-7, with 10 bases identical to TRBD2. The CDR3 extends over 16 amino acids. Trimming cost V 5 bases and J 2 bases; bases outside gene matches: 9. CDR1 SGHTA and CDR2 FQGNSA come from the germline V gene. DNA for the CDR3: TGTGCCAGCAGCCGCCAGGGACTAGCGCAAACCTACGAGCAGTACTTC. The encoded protein is CASSRQGLAQTYEQYF.

This clone was counted at least ten times. This chain joins TRBV4-3 and TRBJ2-7, with D perhaps TRBD2 (5 bases). Looked up from germline, CDR1 is LGHNA and CDR2 is YSLEER. The CDR3 consists of 13 residues. Trimming stripped 0 bases from V and 7 bases from J, with 10 bases between. CDR3 sequence: CASSQEESGEQYF. CDR3 nucleotides: TGCGCCAGCAGCCAAGAGGAATCGGGGGAGCAGTACTTC.

This clone was picked up a small number of times. At one end the junction does not follow the germline gene, possibly because of a read error. V gene TRBV7-6 combines with J gene TRBJ2-2; D gene uncertain. Per germline, CDR1 SGHVS and CDR2 FNYEAQ. The CDR3 has 12 amino acids. CDR3 sequence (DNA): TGTGCCAGCAGTTTAGTTATCGGGGAGCTGTTTTTT. Its translation: CASSLVIGELFF.

The CDR3 DNA reads as TGTGCCAGCAGTTTTGGTTTCGCGGGTTTCAATGAGCAGTTCTTC. Translation: CASSFGFAGFNEQFF. The V gene is TRBV27, the J gene TRBJ2-1; D may be TRBD2 (5 bases). V gave up 3 bases and J gave up 6 bases, with 15 bases separating them. The CDR3 sequence is 15 residues long. The germline CDR1 and CDR2 sequences are MNHEY and SMNVEV (reference sequence).

V gene TRBV2 combines with J gene TRBJ2-2; a possible D gene is TRBD1 (6 bases). The V and J ends lost 8 bases and 4 bases respectively, with 14 bases between them. Per germline, CDR1 SNHLY and CDR2 FYNNEI. This CDR3 region has 14 residues. As DNA, the CDR3 is TGTGCCAGCTGCCGGGACACAATCACCGGGGAGCTGTTTTTT. Encoded protein: CASCRDTITGELFF. Based on the CDR3 plus reference TRBV2 and TRBJ2-2, the full variable domain is EPEVTQTPSHQVTQMGQEVILRCVPISNHLYFYWYRQILGQKVEFLVSFYNNEISEKSEIFDDQFSVERPDGSNFTLKIRSTKLEDSAMYFCASCRDTITGELFFGEGSRLTVL.

J is TRBJ1-2 and V is TRBV9, with 9 bases lining up with TRBD1. The CDR3 sequence is 17 residues long. Germline trimming cut 4 bases from V and 4 bases from J; bases unmatched to any gene: 14. CDR1 and CDR2 from the germline V gene are SGDLS and YYNGEE. DNA for the CDR3: TGTGCCAGCAGCACCTGGGACAGGGCGAAACCTCTCTATGGCTACACCTTC. Amino acid sequence: CASSTWDRAKPLYGYTF.

This clone has only a few counts. The chain employs TRBV4-2 and TRBJ2-3, with D maybe TRBD2 (5 bases). This CDR3 is 13 amino acids long. Germline V gene sequence: CDR1 LGHNA, CDR2 YNFKEQ. V lost 7 bases and J 4 bases, leaving 12 bases between the germline ends. CDR3 sequence reads: CASKPEGPDTQYF. In DNA, the CDR3 is TGTGCCAGCAAACCAGAGGGCCCAGATACGCAGTATTTT.